A few counts support the clone carrying this T cell receptor (beta chain). Its matching antigen is unknown. The trim removed 4 bases at V and 6 bases at J, leaving 9 bases unmatched. The CDR3 runs 17 residues. Germline values: CDR1 SGHTA, CDR2 FQGTGA. This specimen belongs to a study of T cells after yellow fever vaccination. The wider study: Low-cell-number fractions were prepared with SMART-Seq v4 Ultra Low Input. General study results and limits: Within FACS-sorted repertoires, abundant clonotypes contaminating from the bulk population could be present.

TCRdb used MiXCR to reprocess the 5' RACE reads, holding one entry per CDR3 protein. The data show more than 95,000 distinct CDR3 sequences, with about 8.8% seen just once and about 40% held by the top ten. The sequences come from CD8+ T cells sorted from PBMCs, collected on the day of the yellow fever booster vaccination. The receptor was isolated from a man aged 18 to 30 who received the YFV17D yellow fever vaccine. The V and J genes are TRBV7-3 and TRBJ2-2; 12 bases align to TRBD2. CDR3 sequence reads: CASSYPSSGGAPGELFF. The CDR3 bases are TGTGCCAGCAGCTACCCCTCTAGCGGGGGGGCCCCCGGGGAGCTGTTTTTT.